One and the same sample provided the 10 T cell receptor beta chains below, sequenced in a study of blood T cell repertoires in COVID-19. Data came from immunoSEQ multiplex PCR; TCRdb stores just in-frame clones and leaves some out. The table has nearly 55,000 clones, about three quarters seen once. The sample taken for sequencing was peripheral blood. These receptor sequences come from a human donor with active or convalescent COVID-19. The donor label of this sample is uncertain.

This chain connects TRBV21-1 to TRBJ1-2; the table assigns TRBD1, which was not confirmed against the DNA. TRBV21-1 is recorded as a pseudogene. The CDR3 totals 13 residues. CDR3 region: CASSKGTEYGYTF. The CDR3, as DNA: TGTGCCAGCAGCAAAGGGACAGAGTATGGCTACACCTTC.

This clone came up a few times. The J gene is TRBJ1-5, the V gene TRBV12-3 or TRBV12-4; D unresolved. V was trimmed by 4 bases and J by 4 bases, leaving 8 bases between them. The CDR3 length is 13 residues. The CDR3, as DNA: TGTGCCAGCAGTTGGGCAGCTAATCAGCCCCAGCATTTT. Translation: CASSWAANQPQHF.

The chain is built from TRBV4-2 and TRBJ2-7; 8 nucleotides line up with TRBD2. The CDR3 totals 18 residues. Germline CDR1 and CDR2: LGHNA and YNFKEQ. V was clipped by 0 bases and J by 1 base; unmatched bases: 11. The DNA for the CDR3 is TGTGCCAGCAGCCAAGATTCCGGGCTAGCGGGCCCTTCCTACGAGCAGTACTTC. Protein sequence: CASSQDSGLAGPSYEQYF.

In nucleotides, the CDR3 is TGTGCCAGCAGTTACCAGCGGGGGGGCGAGCAGTACTTC. The encoded protein is CASSYQRGGEQYF. V usage is TRBV6-5 and J usage is TRBJ2-7; 10 bases match TRBD2. The junction had 1 base not matched to a gene; V was cut back by 2 bases and J by 6 bases. Germline CDR1 is MNHEY and CDR2 is SVGAGI. CDR3 length: 13 residues.

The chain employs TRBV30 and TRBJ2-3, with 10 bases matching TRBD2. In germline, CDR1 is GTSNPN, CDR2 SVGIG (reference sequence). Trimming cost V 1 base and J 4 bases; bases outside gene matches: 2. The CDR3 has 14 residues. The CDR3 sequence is CAWSAGLASDTQYF. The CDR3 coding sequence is TGTGCCTGGAGTGCGGGACTAGCGTCAGATACGCAGTATTTT. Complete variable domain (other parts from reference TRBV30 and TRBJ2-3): SQTIHQWPATLVQPVGSPLSLECTVEGTSNPNLYWYRQAAGRGLQLLFYSVGIGQISSEVPQNLSASRPQDRQFILSSKKLLLSDSGFYLCAWSAGLASDTQYFGPGTRLTVL.

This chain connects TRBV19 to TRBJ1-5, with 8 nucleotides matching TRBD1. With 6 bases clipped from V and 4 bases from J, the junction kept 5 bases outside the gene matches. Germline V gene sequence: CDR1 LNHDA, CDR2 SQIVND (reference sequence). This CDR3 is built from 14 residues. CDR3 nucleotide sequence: TGTGCCAGTAGCGGACAGGGTGGTAATCAGCCCCAGCATTTT. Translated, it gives CASSGQGGNQPQHF.

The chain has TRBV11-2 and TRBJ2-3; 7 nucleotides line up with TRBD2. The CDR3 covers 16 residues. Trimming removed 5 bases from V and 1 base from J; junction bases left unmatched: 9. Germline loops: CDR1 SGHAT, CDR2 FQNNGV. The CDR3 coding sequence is TGTGCCAGCAGCCCCAGGACTAGTTCTCGCACAGATACGCAGTATTTT. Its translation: CASSPRTSSRTDTQYF.

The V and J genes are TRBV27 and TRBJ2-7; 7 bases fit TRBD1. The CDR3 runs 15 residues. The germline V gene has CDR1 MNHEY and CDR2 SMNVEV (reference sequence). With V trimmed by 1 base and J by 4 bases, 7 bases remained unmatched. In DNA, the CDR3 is TGTGCCAGCAGTTTATTCGGGACAGCTCCATACGAGCAGTACTTC. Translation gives CASSLFGTAPYEQYF.

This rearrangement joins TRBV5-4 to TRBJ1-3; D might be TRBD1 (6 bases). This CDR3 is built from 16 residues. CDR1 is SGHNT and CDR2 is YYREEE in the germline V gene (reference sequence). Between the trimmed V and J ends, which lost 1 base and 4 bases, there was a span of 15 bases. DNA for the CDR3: TGTGCCAGCAGCTTGAGGGGGGGCGCGATGGGAAACACCATATATTTT. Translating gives CASSLRGGAMGNTIYF.

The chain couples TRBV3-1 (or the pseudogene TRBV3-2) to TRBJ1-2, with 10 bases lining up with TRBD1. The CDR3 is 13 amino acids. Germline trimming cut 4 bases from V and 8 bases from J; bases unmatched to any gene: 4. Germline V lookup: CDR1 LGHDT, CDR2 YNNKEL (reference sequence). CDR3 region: CASSPDRGQGYTF. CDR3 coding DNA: TGTGCCAGCAGCCCCGACAGGGGGCAAGGCTACACCTTC.